One and the same sample provided the 21 T cell receptor beta chains below, sequenced in a study of blood T cell repertoires in COVID-19. Libraries were prepared by immunoSEQ multiplex PCR; TCRdb keeps only in-frame clonotypes and omits some of them. The table records some 240,000 clones, 80% to 90% of them present only once. The sample taken for sequencing was PBMCs or T cells enriched from blood (not recorded which). The receptors were sampled from a woman in her thirties or forties who had been exposed to COVID-19.

This clone was counted a few times. The rearrangement joins TRBV24-1 to TRBJ1-1; 8 nucleotides line up with TRBD1. Germline values: CDR1 KGHDR, CDR2 SFDVKD. This CDR3 is 13 amino acids long. With 6 bases clipped from V and 3 bases from J, the junction kept 2 bases outside the gene matches. CDR3 sequence reads: CATSMTGDTEAFF. In DNA form, the CDR3 reads TGTGCCACCAGTATGACAGGGGACACTGAAGCTTTCTTT.

This clone was seen only a few times. This rearrangement joins TRBV7-8 to TRBJ2-1; TRBD2 aligns across 11 bases. There are 18 residues in the CDR3. V dropped 0 bases and J dropped 0; count of bases not matched to a gene: 4. Germline CDR1 and CDR2: SGHVS and FQNEAQ. The chain's CDR3 is CASSLASGGVGSYNEQFF. The CDR3, as DNA: TGTGCCAGCAGCTTAGCTAGCGGGGGGGTCGGCTCCTACAATGAGCAGTTCTTC. Variable domain in full (rest from reference TRBV7-8 and TRBJ2-1): GAGVSQSPRYKVAKRGQDVALRCDPISGHVSLFWYQQALGQGPEFLTYFQNEAQLDKSGLPSDRFFAERPEGSVSTLKIQRTQQEDSAVYLCASSLASGGVGSYNEQFFGPGTRLTVL.

The V call is TRBV4-3, the J call TRBJ1-5, with unresolved D. The germline V gene has CDR1 LGHNA and CDR2 YSLEER. Trimming left V 0 bases short and J 7 bases short, with 10 bases between. The CDR3 runs 14 residues. The CDR3 spells CASSQDIVRQPQHF. Written as DNA, the CDR3 is TGCGCCAGCAGCCAAGATATAGTGAGGCAGCCCCAGCATTTT.

The V gene is TRBV18, the J gene TRBJ1-2; D unclear. In germline, CDR1 is KGHSH, CDR2 LQKENI. This CDR3 is built from 13 residues. V lost 2 bases and J 7 bases, leaving 11 bases between the germline ends. The chain's CDR3 is CASSPEDSGGYTF. In DNA form, the CDR3 reads TGTGCCAGCTCACCAGAGGACTCGGGTGGCTACACCTTC.

The chain carries TRBV5-1 and TRBJ2-2, with D perhaps TRBD1 (5 bases). Trimming took 2 bases from V and 5 from J, leaving 10 bases between them. Looked up from germline, CDR1 is SGHRS and CDR2 is YFSETQ. The CDR3 totals 14 residues. The CDR3 sequence is CASSFDSSTGELFF. Written as DNA, the CDR3 is TGCGCCAGCAGCTTCGACAGCTCGACCGGGGAGCTGTTTTTT. Combining the CDR3 with reference TRBV5-1 and TRBJ2-2 gives the whole variable domain KAGVTQTPRYLIKTRGQQVTLSCSPISGHRSVSWYQQTPGQGLQFLFEYFSETQRNKGNFPGRFSGRQFSNSRSEMNVSTLELGDSALYLCASSFDSSTGELFFGEGSRLTVL.

For the CDR3, the DNA is TGTGCCAGCAGTTTTGTTCGGACAGATACGCAGTATTTT. Translated: CASSFVRTDTQYF. The chain recombines TRBV12-3 or TRBV12-4 with TRBJ2-3; D ambiguous. The CDR3 sequence is 13 residues long. Trimming took off 3 bases at V and 3 bases at J, with 7 bases between the two ends.

This chain links TRBV27 with TRBJ2-7, with D tentatively TRBD1 (6 bases). The CDR3 sequence is 12 residues long. V lost 2 bases to trimming and J lost 6 bases, with 8 bases between them. Germline V gene lookup returns CDR1 MNHEY and CDR2 SMNVEV (reference sequence). The CDR3 sequence: CASSLTGSEQYF. The CDR3 bases are TGTGCCAGCAGTTTAACAGGGAGCGAGCAGTACTTC.

The rearrangement joins TRBV9 to TRBJ1-1; D gene ambiguous. This CDR3 is built from 14 residues. Germline CDR1 is SGDLS and CDR2 is YYNGEE. Trimming took off 6 bases at V and 0 bases at J, with 12 bases between the two ends. The CDR3 here is CASNEGDLNTEAFF. As DNA, the CDR3 is TGTGCCAGCAACGAGGGAGACCTGAACACTGAAGCTTTCTTT.

The chain joins TRBV13 to TRBJ1-2, with a possible D match to TRBD1 (6 bases). The CDR3 runs to 15 residues. Trimming took off 5 bases at V and 6 bases at J, with 19 bases between the two ends. CDR1 and CDR2 (germline): PRHDT, FYEKMQ (reference sequence). This chain's CDR3 is CASSTGWGGEDGYTF. The CDR3 region has the DNA TGTGCCAGCAGCACAGGGTGGGGGGGCGAGGATGGCTACACCTTC.

This rearrangement joins TRBV14 to TRBJ2-5, with D tentatively TRBD1 (6 bases). Germline V gene sequence: CDR1 SGHDN, CDR2 FVKESK. This CDR3 has 15 amino acids. The ends were cut back, 0 bases at V and 5 bases at J, with 13 bases in the middle. CDR3 sequence reads: CASSQEAGVIETQYF. The DNA of the CDR3 is TGTGCCAGCAGCCAAGAGGCAGGGGTCATCGAGACCCAGTACTTC.

The chain is built from TRBV27 and TRBJ2-3, with D possibly matching TRBD1 (6 bases). CDR3 length: 11 amino acids. Trimming took 3 bases from V and 15 from J, leaving 13 bases between them. Germline values: CDR1 MNHEY, CDR2 SMNVEV (reference sequence). The CDR3: CASSFGLDRYF. Here the CDR3 DNA reads TGTGCCAGCAGTTTCGGTTTGGACAGATATTTT.

This clone was detected only once. This chain links TRBV5-4 with TRBJ2-3; D remains ambiguous. Germline V lookup: CDR1 SGHNT, CDR2 YYREEE (reference sequence). The CDR3 consists of 13 residues. V lost 4 bases and J 3 bases, leaving 9 bases between the germline ends. The CDR3 coding sequence is TGTGCCAGCAGCGGTAGTTTAACAGATACGCAGTATTTT. Its translation is CASSGSLTDTQYF.

This chain connects TRBV10-3 to TRBJ2-6; D not resolved. Trimming stripped 8 bases from V and 2 bases from J, with 7 bases between. The CDR3 length is 13 residues. Germline V gene lookup returns CDR1 ENHRY and CDR2 SYGVKD. CDR3 sequence reads: CAIRVPGANVLTF. As DNA, the CDR3 is TGTGCCATCCGAGTCCCTGGGGCCAACGTCCTGACTTTC.

The chain is built from TRBV6-2 or TRBV6-3 and TRBJ2-1; 7 bases map to TRBD2. J gave up 0 bases and V 4 bases, and 3 bases lay outside the gene matches. This CDR3 comprises 15 residues. From germline, CDR1 is MNHEY and CDR2 SVGEGT. The CDR3 DNA is TGTGCCAGCAGTTTACTAGCGAGCTCCTACAATGAGCAGTTCTTC. Its translation: CASSLLASSYNEQFF.

V gene TRBV18 combines with J gene TRBJ2-7; perhaps TRBD1 as D (6 bases). The germline gives CDR1 KGHSH, CDR2 LQKENI. CDR3 length equals 14 residues. Trimming took off 6 bases at V and 4 bases at J, with 16 bases between the two ends. As DNA, the CDR3 is TGTGCCAGCTCCACGGCGGCAGGGGAGTACGAGCAGTACTTC. Translation gives CASSTAAGEYEQYF. Supplemented by reference TRBV18 and TRBJ2-7, the full variable domain reads NAGVMQNPRHLVRRRGQEARLRCSPMKGHSHVYWYRQLPEEGLKFMVYLQKENIIDESGMPKERFSAEFPKEGPSILRIQQVVRGDSAAYFCASSTAAGEYEQYFGPGTRLTVT.

The chain recombines TRBV30 with TRBJ1-5, with D unresolved. The CDR3 spans 13 residues. Trimming removed 1 base from V and 4 bases from J, with 8 bases in between. The germline gives CDR1 GTSNPN, CDR2 SVGIG (reference sequence). The CDR3 DNA is TGTGCCTGGAGTGAACAGAATAATCAGCCCCAGCATTTT. Encoded protein: CAWSEQNNQPQHF.

This clone was seen a single time. In DNA, the CDR3 is TGTGCCAGCAGCGGGTTCGGGGACAGGGGAAATGAGCAGTTCTTC. Amino acid sequence: CASSGFGDRGNEQFF. This chain joins TRBV9 and TRBJ2-1; TRBD1 matches 10 bases. Germline assignment: CDR1 SGDLS and CDR2 YYNGEE. The V segment lost 3 bases and the J segment 7 bases; nucleotides outside the gene matches: 7. The CDR3 has 15 amino acids.

This clone appeared a single time. The rearrangement joins TRBV19 to TRBJ2-7, with D tentatively TRBD2 (5 bases). Germline values: CDR1 LNHDA, CDR2 SQIVND (reference sequence). Trimming removed 5 bases at V and 3 bases at J, with 11 bases between. The CDR3 runs to 13 residues. The CDR3 region is CASSAGLSYEQYF. Written as DNA, the CDR3 is TGTGCCAGTAGTGCCGGACTGAGCTACGAGCAGTACTTC.

This sequence joins TRBV19 and TRBJ1-1, with D possibly matching TRBD1 (5 bases). CDR1 and CDR2 from the germline V gene are LNHDA and SQIVND (reference sequence). This CDR3 region has 18 residues. The V and J ends lost 1 base and 0 bases respectively, with 18 bases between them. CDR3 sequence: CASSIGGRAAAMNTEAFF. DNA of the CDR3: TGTGCCAGTAGTATAGGAGGCAGGGCGGCTGCGATGAACACTGAAGCTTTCTTT.

This clone showed up just a few times. Written as DNA, the CDR3 is TGTGCCAGCAGGGACAGGATGGGAGTTAACTATGGCTACACCTTC. Translated: CASRDRMGVNYGYTF. The rearrangement links TRBV28 to TRBJ1-2, with TRBD1 matching 7 bases. The CDR3 sequence is 15 residues long. The V gene's germline CDR1 is MDHEN and CDR2 SYDVKM. With 6 bases clipped from V and 1 base from J, the junction kept 8 bases outside the gene matches.

The chain couples TRBV30 to TRBJ1-6, with a tentative D call TRBD1 (5 bases). V was shortened by 4 bases and J by 1 base, with 14 bases between the two germline ends. From germline, CDR1 is GTSNPN and CDR2 SVGIG (reference sequence). CDR3 length equals 16 residues. The CDR3 DNA is TGTGCCTGGAAAAGGGGCGGAATATCCTATAATTCACCCCTCCACTTT. Translation gives CAWKRGGISYNSPLHF.